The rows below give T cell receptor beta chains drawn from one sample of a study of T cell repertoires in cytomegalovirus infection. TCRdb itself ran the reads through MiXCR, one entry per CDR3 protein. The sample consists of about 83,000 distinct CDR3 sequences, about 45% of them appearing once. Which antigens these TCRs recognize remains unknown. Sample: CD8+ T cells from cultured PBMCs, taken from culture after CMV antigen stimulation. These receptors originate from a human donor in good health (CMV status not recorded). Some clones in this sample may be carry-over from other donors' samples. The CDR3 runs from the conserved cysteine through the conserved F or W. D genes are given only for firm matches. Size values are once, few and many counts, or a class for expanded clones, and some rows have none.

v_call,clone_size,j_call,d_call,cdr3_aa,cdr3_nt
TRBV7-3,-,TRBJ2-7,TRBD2,CASSPTSVQSAYEQYF,TGTGCCAGCAGCCCGACTAGCGTACAATCGGCCTACGAGCAGTACTTC
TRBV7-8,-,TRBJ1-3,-,CASSLQGRAGNTIYF,TGTGCCAGCAGCTTGCAGGGTCGAGCAGGGAACACCATATATTTT
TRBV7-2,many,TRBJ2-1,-,CASSGDRAFEQFF,TGTGCCAGCAGCGGGGACCGGGCATTTGAGCAGTTCTTC
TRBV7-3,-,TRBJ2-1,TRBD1,CASSPDRGHNEQFF,TGTGCCAGCAGCCCGGACAGGGGACACAATGAGCAGTTCTTC
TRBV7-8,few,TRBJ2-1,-,CASSLELPNEQFF,TGTGCCAGCAGCTTAGAACTACCCAATGAGCAGTTCTTC
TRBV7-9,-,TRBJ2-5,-,CASSLSGAEQETQYF,TGTGCCAGCAGCTTGTCGGGGGCAGAACAAGAGACCCAGTACTTC
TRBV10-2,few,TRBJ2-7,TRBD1,CASSEDRGLTYEQYF,TGCGCCAGCAGTGAAGACAGGGGGTTAACCTACGAGCAGTACTTC
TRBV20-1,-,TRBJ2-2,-,CSARDHSSNTGELFF,TGCAGTGCTAGAGATCACAGTTCGAACACCGGGGAGCTGTTTTTT
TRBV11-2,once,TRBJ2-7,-,CTSSVTGGDDEQYF,TGTACCAGCAGCGTAACAGGGGGGGACGACGAGCAGTACTTC
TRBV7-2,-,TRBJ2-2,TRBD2,CASSLAMGLADTGELFF,TGTGCCAGCAGCTTAGCTATGGGACTAGCGGACACCGGGGAGCTGTTTTTT
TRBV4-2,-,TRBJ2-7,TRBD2,CASSQQPSGGGGYEQYF,TGTGCCAGCAGCCAACAACCCTCTGGCGGGGGAGGGTACGAGCAGTACTTC
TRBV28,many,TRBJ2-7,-,CASSLFDYEQYF,TGTGCCAGCAGTTTATTCGACTACGAGCAGTACTTC
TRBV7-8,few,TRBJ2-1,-,CASSLAGTGDEQFF,TGTGCCAGCAGCTTAGCGGGCACCGGCGATGAGCAGTTCTTC
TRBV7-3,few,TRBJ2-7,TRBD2,CASSLSPGLVYEQYF,TGTGCCAGCAGCTTATCCCCGGGACTAGTGTACGAGCAGTACTTC
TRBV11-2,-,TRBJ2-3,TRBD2,CASSRAGGNTQYF,TGTGCCAGCTCGAGAGCGGGAGGGAATACGCAGTATTTT
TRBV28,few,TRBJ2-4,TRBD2,CASSLAGGIQYF,TGTGCCAGCAGTCTAGCGGGAGGGATTCAGTACTTC
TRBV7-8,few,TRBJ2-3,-,CASSLVVPHEESTDTQYF,TGTGCCAGCAGCTTAGTGGTACCTCACGAGGAGAGCACAGATACGCAGTATTTT